These 29 T cell receptor beta chains originate from one sample sequenced in a study of shared clonotypes between healthy human individuals. The data were produced by immunoSEQ multiplex PCR, yet TCRdb's version contains in-frame clones alone and is incomplete. The sample has about 1.1 million clones, 77% seen once. Sequencing was done on a sample of memory CD4+ T cells from PBMCs. Subset of the sample: CD45RA-negative fraction. These receptors came from a man between 18 and 35 years old in good health. Some clones in this sample may be carry-over from other donors' samples.

This chain connects TRBV30 to TRBJ1-5; D gene unclear. From germline, CDR1 is GTSNPN and CDR2 SVGIG (reference sequence). Trimming left V 3 bases short and J 2 bases short, with 11 bases between. The CDR3 has 14 amino acids. CDR3 protein: CAWSEGVGNQPQHF. The CDR3 coding sequence is TGTGCCTGGAGCGAAGGAGTAGGCAATCAGCCCCAGCATTTT.

This clone was recorded a few times. The junction departs from the called germline gene at one end, perhaps through a read error. The genes are TRBV6-5 and TRBJ2-7; D gene uncertain. CDR1 and CDR2 from the germline V gene are MNHEY and SVGAGI. The CDR3 is made up of 11 amino acids. CDR3 DNA sequence: TGTGCCAGCAGTTACTCCAACGAGCAGTACTTC. Translation: CASSYSNEQYF.

The chain joins TRBV5-1 to TRBJ2-5; D is possibly TRBD1 (5 bases). Trimming removed 0 bases from V and 1 base from J, with 10 bases in between. The germline gives CDR1 SGHRS, CDR2 YFSETQ. This CDR3 is 15 amino acids long. The CDR3 sequence is CASSLDIGVQETQYF. The CDR3 DNA reads as TGCGCCAGCAGCTTGGATATAGGGGTCCAAGAGACCCAGTACTTC.

V gene TRBV5-1 combines with J gene TRBJ2-5; 7 bases are shared with TRBD2. The trim removed 4 bases at V and 2 bases at J, leaving 5 bases unmatched. The CDR3 contains 14 residues. Germline V lookup: CDR1 SGHRS, CDR2 YFSETQ. The CDR3 sequence is CASSQLATQETQYF. The DNA of the CDR3 is TGCGCCAGCAGCCAACTAGCGACGCAAGAGACCCAGTACTTC.

In its sample, this clone was seen many times. J is TRBJ1-1 and V is TRBV5-1; 7 bases fit TRBD1. CDR3 length: 17 residues. The germline gives CDR1 SGHRS, CDR2 YFSETQ. V gave up 0 bases and J gave up 0 bases; unmatched junction bases: 8. CDR3 in amino acids: CASSLGTGAGLNTEAFF. The DNA of the CDR3 is TGCGCCAGCAGCTTGGGTACAGGGGCGGGGTTGAACACTGAAGCTTTCTTT.

The chain carries TRBV2 and TRBJ2-7; weak D call: TRBD1 (6 bases). Germline CDR1 SNHLY, CDR2 FYNNEI. The CDR3 is 12 amino acids. Trimming took 2 bases from V and 7 from J, leaving 9 bases between them. CDR3 DNA: TGTGCCAGCAGTGAACAGGGGTGGGAGCAGTACTTC. Encoded protein: CASSEQGWEQYF. Complete variable domain (other parts from reference TRBV2 and TRBJ2-7): EPEVTQTPSHQVTQMGQEVILRCVPISNHLYFYWYRQILGQKVEFLVSFYNNEISEKSEIFDDQFSVERPDGSNFTLKIRSTKLEDSAMYFCASSEQGWEQYFGPGTRLTVT.

V is TRBV11-3 and J is TRBJ1-2; 8 nucleotides agree with TRBD1. Trimming cost V 1 base and J 7 bases; bases outside gene matches: 5. CDR1 SGHNT and CDR2 YENEEA come from the germline V gene. This CDR3 is 14 amino acids long. CDR3 in amino acids: CASSLAQGASGYTF. In nucleotides, the CDR3 is TGTGCCAGCAGCTTAGCCCAGGGGGCCAGTGGCTACACCTTC.

CDR3: CASSPWGGYEQYF. In DNA, the CDR3 is TGTGCCAGCAGTCCGTGGGGCGGCTACGAGCAGTACTTC. V gene TRBV6-5 combines with J gene TRBJ2-7; maybe TRBD1 (5 bases). Germline CDR1 and CDR2: MNHEY and SVGAGI. Trimming left V 5 bases short and J 3 bases short, with 11 bases between. The CDR3 sequence is 13 residues long.

Only a few counts were recorded for this clone. The J gene is TRBJ1-1, the V gene TRBV5-1, with D possibly being TRBD1 (5 bases). The CDR3 contains 16 residues. V was clipped by 3 bases and J by 0 bases, with 15 bases between them. Germline V lookup: CDR1 SGHRS, CDR2 YFSETQ. CDR3 protein: CASSYFFTGMNTEAFF. The DNA of the CDR3 is TGCGCCAGCAGCTACTTCTTCACAGGTATGAACACTGAAGCTTTCTTT.

The genes are TRBV6-1 and TRBJ2-7; the D call may be TRBD1 or TRBD2 (5 bases each). Germline V gives CDR1 MNHNS, CDR2 SASEGT. Trimming took off 8 bases at V and 7 bases at J, with 18 bases between the two ends. The CDR3 is 13 residues long. As DNA, the CDR3 is TGTGCCAGCCGGTCGGGACCTCAGAGGGAGCAGTACTTC. This gives the protein CASRSGPQREQYF.

The chain couples TRBV19 to TRBJ2-1; TRBD2 might be the D (5 bases). Trimming left V 3 bases short and J 4 bases short, with 16 bases between. The CDR3 extends over 16 amino acids. CDR1 LNHDA and CDR2 SQIVND come from the germline V gene (reference sequence). The CDR3 bases are TGTGCCAGTAGTATCGCCTCCAGCGGAGAATACAATGAGCAGTTCTTC. Translating it yields CASSIASSGEYNEQFF.

This chain connects TRBV5-1 to TRBJ1-4, with D unclear. CDR3 length: 15 amino acids. Trimming shortened V by 5 bases and J by 4 bases, and 15 bases separated the two germline ends. Germline CDR1 is SGHRS and CDR2 is YFSETQ. The CDR3 here is CASRIRGQRNEKLFF. CDR3 sequence (DNA): TGCGCCAGCAGAATCAGAGGGCAGCGTAATGAAAAACTGTTTTTT.

This chain joins TRBV28 and TRBJ1-2; 8 bases are a match to TRBD1. The CDR3 contains 16 residues. Germline V gene data show CDR1 as MDHEN and CDR2 as SYDVKM. The junction had 10 bases not matched to a gene; V was cut back by 4 bases and J by 3 bases. Here the CDR3 DNA reads TGTGCCAGCAGTTCAACCAGGACAGGGCTCTACTATGGCTACACCTTC. This codes for CASSSTRTGLYYGYTF.

Of note for this clone: Other DNA sequences of this sample code for an identical CDR3. The chain carries TRBV5-1 and TRBJ1-4; no reliable D call. Germline assignment: CDR1 SGHRS and CDR2 YFSETQ. V was pared by 4 bases and J by 5 bases, with 9 bases between. This CDR3 is 13 amino acids long. CDR3 amino acids: CASSLGPNEKLFF. As DNA, the CDR3 is TGCGCCAGCAGCCTTGGACCAAATGAAAAACTGTTTTTT.

The rearrangement uses TRBV5-1 and TRBJ1-1, with D possibly matching TRBD1 (5 bases). CDR3 length: 14 residues. Germline V CDR1 and CDR2: SGHRS, YFSETQ. V was clipped by 3 bases and J by 1 base, with 10 bases between them. The CDR3 sequence is CASSWDGPNTEAFF. As DNA, the CDR3 is TGCGCCAGCAGCTGGGACGGACCGAACACTGAAGCTTTCTTT.

The sample holds many counts of this clone. The V call is TRBV5-1, the J call TRBJ2-7, with 13 bases that match TRBD2. The V segment lost 5 bases and the J segment 0 bases; nucleotides outside the gene matches: 2. This CDR3 has 15 residues. CDR1 is SGHRS and CDR2 is YFSETQ in the germline V gene. The CDR3 coding sequence is TGCGCCAGCAGGGGACTAGCGGGGAACTCCTACGAGCAGTACTTC. It specifies CASRGLAGNSYEQYF.

About this clone itself: Being one base from a much bigger clone, this may be a read error. V is TRBV28 and J is TRBJ1-5; TRBD1 agrees at 9 bases. Germline CDR1 is MDHEN and CDR2 is SYDVKM. There are 15 residues in the CDR3. Trimming took 6 bases from V and 0 from J; bases not matched to a gene: 3. The DNA of the CDR3 is TGTGCCAGCAGCGGGGACAGGGCTAGCAATCAGCCCCAGCATTTT. Its translation: CASSGDRASNQPQHF.

The chain recombines TRBV5-7 with TRBJ1-5, with TRBD1 identical over 11 bases. TRBV5-7 has ORF status, its function being uncertain. Unmatched junction bases numbered 3, after V lost 5 bases and J lost 5 bases. The CDR3 length is 14 residues. The CDR3 sequence: CASRPGQGDQPQHF. The CDR3 DNA is TGTGCCAGCAGACCGGGACAGGGGGATCAGCCCCAGCATTTT.

The V and J genes are TRBV28 and TRBJ2-1; maybe TRBD2 (6 bases). Between the trimmed V and J ends, which lost 2 bases and 8 bases, there was a span of 10 bases. From germline, CDR1 is MDHEN and CDR2 SYDVKM. This CDR3 comprises 13 residues. CDR3 amino acids: CASSLAGLDEQFF. CDR3 DNA sequence: TGTGCCAGCAGTTTAGCGGGGTTGGATGAGCAGTTCTTC.

V gene TRBV2 combines with J gene TRBJ1-1; TRBD1 might be the D (5 bases). V was pared by 7 bases and J by 8 bases, with 26 bases between. The CDR3 has 16 residues. Per germline, CDR1 SNHLY and CDR2 FYNNEI. The CDR3 loop reads CASMTRDGRQRSEAFF. In DNA form, the CDR3 reads TGTGCCAGCATGACCCGGGACGGCCGTCAACGCTCCGAAGCTTTCTTT.

The rearrangement joins TRBV19 to TRBJ2-7; unclear D gene. This CDR3 comprises 15 residues. The V end lost 6 bases, the J end lost 0 bases, and 15 bases lay between the germline ends. Germline assignment: CDR1 LNHDA and CDR2 SQIVND (reference sequence). The CDR3: CASSHAPESSYEQYF. The CDR3 DNA sequence: TGTGCCAGTAGCCACGCCCCCGAAAGCTCCTACGAGCAGTACTTC. The full variable domain, rest sourced from reference TRBV19 and TRBJ2-7, is DGGITQSPKYLFRKEGQNVTLSCEQNLNHDAMYWYRQDPGQGLRLIYYSQIVNDFQKGDIAEGYSVSREKKESFPLTVTSAQKNPTAFYLCASSHAPESSYEQYFGPGTRLTVT.

The V and J genes are TRBV6-1 and TRBJ1-1; D remains unclear. The V gene lost 7 bases and the J gene lost 1 base, with 13 bases spanning the gap. The CDR3 runs to 14 residues. CDR1 and CDR2 (germline): MNHNS, SASEGT. The CDR3 nucleotides are TGTGCCAGCACTTGGACGTTACGGAACACTGAAGCTTTCTTT. It translates to CASTWTLRNTEAFF.

The rearrangement joins TRBV30 to TRBJ1-3; D gene unclear. The CDR3 contains 15 residues. The V and J ends lost 4 bases and 0 bases respectively, with 13 bases between them. Per the germline V gene, CDR1 is GTSNPN and CDR2 is SVGIG (reference sequence). CDR3 residues: CAWTYDGYSGNTIYF. The DNA for the CDR3 is TGTGCCTGGACTTACGACGGCTACTCTGGAAACACCATATATTTT. The full variable domain, with the rest looked up from reference TRBV30 and TRBJ1-3, is SQTIHQWPATLVQPVGSPLSLECTVEGTSNPNLYWYRQAAGRGLQLLFYSVGIGQISSEVPQNLSASRPQDRQFILSSKKLLLSDSGFYLCAWTYDGYSGNTIYFGEGSWLTVV.

The chain carries TRBV5-3 and TRBJ2-7, with TRBD1 as a possible D gene (5 bases). TRBV5-3 is an ORF for which the function is uncertain. V lost 0 bases, J lost 6 bases, and 22 bases lay in between. CDR3 length: 17 amino acids. CDR3 coding DNA: TGTGCCAGAAGCTTGGTCCCTGACAGCTCTTTACAAGGCGAGCAGTACTTC. Its translation: CARSLVPDSSLQGEQYF.

V gene TRBV10-3 combines with J gene TRBJ1-2; D gene ambiguous. CDR1 and CDR2 from the germline V gene are ENHRY and SYGVKD. There are 13 residues in the CDR3. The germline V and J ends were trimmed by 2 bases and 4 bases, with 8 bases remaining between them. Here the CDR3 reads CAISEVFGYGYTF. Here the CDR3 DNA reads TGTGCCATCAGTGAGGTCTTCGGCTATGGCTACACCTTC.

Notes on this clone: This CDR3 is also generated by other DNA sequences in the sample. The chain couples TRBV6-1 to TRBJ1-3; D perhaps matches TRBD1 (5 bases). Trimming took 1 base from V and 4 from J, leaving 5 bases between them. Germline values: CDR1 MNHNS, CDR2 SASEGT. CDR3 length: 13 amino acids. CDR3 bases: TGTGCCAGCAGTGAAGACAGGGGAAACACCATATATTTT. Its translation: CASSEDRGNTIYF.

V usage is TRBV7-6 and J usage is TRBJ2-1; 11 nucleotides align to TRBD2. Germline-derived CDR1 and CDR2 are SGHVS and FNYEAQ. This CDR3 is built from 16 residues. Trimming cost V 5 bases and J 7 bases; bases outside gene matches: 10. In DNA, the CDR3 is TGTGCCAGCAGCGTAAACCCACTAGCGGGAGCTAATGAGCAGTTCTTC. This codes for CASSVNPLAGANEQFF. The entire variable domain, with the rest obtained from reference TRBV7-6 and TRBJ2-1, is as follows: GAGVSQSPRYKVTKRGQDVALRCDPISGHVSLYWYRQALGQGPEFLTYFNYEAQQDKSGLPNDRFSAERPEGSISTLTIQRTEQRDSAMYRCASSVNPLAGANEQFFGPGTRLTVL.

Only one count was recorded for this clone. The chain has TRBV28 and TRBJ1-3; TRBD1 matches at 7 bases. V shed 5 bases and J 5 bases; nucleotides not matched to a gene: 9. CDR1 and CDR2 (germline): MDHEN, SYDVKM. This CDR3 spans 15 amino acids. The CDR3 protein is CASSLNQGGRNTIYF. CDR3 sequence (DNA): TGTGCCAGCAGTCTAAACCAGGGGGGGAGAAACACCATATATTTT.

This clone occurred once. The V and J genes are TRBV7-7 and TRBJ2-2, with D tentatively TRBD1 (5 bases). The CDR3 has 14 amino acids. Trimming pared 5 bases from V and 1 base from J, leaving 8 bases between. Germline assignment: CDR1 SSHAT and CDR2 FNYEAQ (reference sequence). This CDR3 is CASSAQGNTGELFF. As DNA, the CDR3 is TGTGCCAGCAGCGCCCAGGGGAACACCGGGGAGCTGTTTTTT.